This TCR beta chain originates from a study of CXCR3-negative and CXCR3-positive naive CD8 T cells (dated by TCRdb to about 2019). Background on the whole study: About 150 million TRB reads were obtained in total, roughly 1.5 +/- 0.3 million reads per library. Naive subsets from a handful of donors and memory cells from 3 donors were included in the TRBV-TRBJ cluster analysis. Diversity and physicochemical repertoire analyses were performed on some eleven donors pooled from two independent experiments.

Each CD8+ T cell subset was flow-sorted in triplicate, and a few hundred thousand cells per subset were placed directly into RLT lysis buffer. To exclude memory contaminants, naive CD8+ T cells were stringently defined as CD45RO-CCR7+CD27+CD95-. Standard density gradient centrifugation was used to isolate peripheral blood mononuclear cells from buffy coats. Naive CXCR3-negative and CXCR3-positive CD8+ T cells were flow-sorted on a FACSAria III. Total RNA was extracted from sorted cells using an RNeasy Mini Kit. The CDR3 runs 13 residues from the cysteine to the phenylalanine. No DNA appears here. CDR1 DFQATT and CDR2 SNEGSKA were looked up in the germline V gene (reference sequence). The data were produced on a NextSeq 550. The Human TCR Profiling Kit (MiLaboratory) was used to prepare UMI-labeled 5' RACE TRB cDNA libraries. The full amount of extracted RNA was used for cDNA synthesis, and the full amount of resulting cDNA was used for PCR amplification. The libraries were made side by side, with each library going through the same number of PCR cycles. The published analysis was carried out like this. With a minimum of two reads required per UMI, MIGEC and MiXCR pulled out about 50,000 +/- 10,000 unique UMI-labeled TRB cDNA molecules from each library. Each library averaged about 40,000 +/- 10,000 functional in-frame TRB CDR3 nucleotide clonotypes without stop codons. After downsampling to 5000 UMI-labeled TRB molecules per sample, diversity metrics, including normalized Shannon-Wiener and Chao1, were computed in VDJtools. Clonotype-size-weighted physicochemical properties of the central five CDR3 residues (interaction energy, strength, volume and Kidera factor 4) were computed in VDJtools. TCRdb reprocessed the reads, reporting each CDR3 protein sequence once and no DNA. Clone size and V and J calls follow TCRdb, not the original study. This sample's table contains 150,000 or so distinct CDR3 sequences. The top ten clones comprise 0.29% of the sample.

For this clonotype: It has no known antigen specificity.

The investigation overall reported the following: Compared with CXCR3-negative naive cells, CXCR3-positive naive cells had TRB CDR3s with higher hydrophobicity (lower Kidera factor 4), lower energy, and higher strength and volume indices. Similar TRBV-TRBJ usage was shown by naive CXCR3-negative and CXCR3-positive cells from the same donor, whereas distinct patterns were shown by memory cells. Freshly isolated PBMCs were used for most assays because CXCR3 expression went down partially after cryopreservation. Because surface CD5, which has been linked to self-reactivity in mice, was comparable between naive subsets, TCR interaction strength was also inferred from TRB CDR3 physicochemical properties. Comparably high repertoire diversity was found in both naive subsets, whereas much lower repertoire diversity was found in memory CD8+ T cells.

Sequencing was done on a sample of naive CXCR3- CD8+ T cells from blood. The cell subset or site label, read with the paper, signifies: CD45RO-CCR7+CD27+CD95- naive CD8+ T cells lacking CXCR3 (TNR3-). The chain uses TRBV20-1 and TRBJ2-7; TCRdb picks TRBD1, but there is no DNA to check that call. This sequence was found in a human donor in good health. Some clones in this sample may be carry-over from other donors' samples. The CDR3 is CSARGQGIHEQYF.